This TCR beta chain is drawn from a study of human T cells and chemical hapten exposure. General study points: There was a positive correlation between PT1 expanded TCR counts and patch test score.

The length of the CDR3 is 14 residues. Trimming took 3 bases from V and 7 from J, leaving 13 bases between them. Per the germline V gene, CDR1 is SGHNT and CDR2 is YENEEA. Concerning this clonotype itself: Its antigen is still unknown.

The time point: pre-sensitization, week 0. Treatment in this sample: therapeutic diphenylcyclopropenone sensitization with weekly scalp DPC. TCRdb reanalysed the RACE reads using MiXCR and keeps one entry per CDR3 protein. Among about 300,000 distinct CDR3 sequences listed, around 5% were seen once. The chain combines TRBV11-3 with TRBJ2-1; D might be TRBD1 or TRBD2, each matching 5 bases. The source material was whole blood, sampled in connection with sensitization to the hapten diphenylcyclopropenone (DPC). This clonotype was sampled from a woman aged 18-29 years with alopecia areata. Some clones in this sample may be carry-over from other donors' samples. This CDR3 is CASSFGASGNEQFF. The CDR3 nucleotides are TGTGCCAGCAGCTTCGGGGCTTCAGGTAATGAGCAGTTCTTC.